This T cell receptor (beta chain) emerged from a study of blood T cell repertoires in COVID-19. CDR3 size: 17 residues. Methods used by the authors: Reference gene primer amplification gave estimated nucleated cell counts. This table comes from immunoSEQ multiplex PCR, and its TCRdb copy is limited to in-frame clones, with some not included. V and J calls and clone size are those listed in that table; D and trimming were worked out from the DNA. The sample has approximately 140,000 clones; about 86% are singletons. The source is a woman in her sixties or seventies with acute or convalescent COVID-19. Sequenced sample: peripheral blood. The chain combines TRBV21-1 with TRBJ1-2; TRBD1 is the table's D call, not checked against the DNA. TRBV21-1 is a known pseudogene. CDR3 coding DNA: TGTGCCAGCAGCAAAAGAACTTACGACAGGGTAATGTATGGCTACACCTTC. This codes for CASSKRTYDRVMYGYTF.